The clone carrying this TCR beta chain was seen once. The entry originates in a study of blood T cell repertoires in COVID-19. Overall study: In each case, the material was cDNA or gDNA derived from T cells, B-cell-depleted T cells, or PBMCs.

This CDR3 has 14 amino acids. V gave up 7 bases and J gave up 2 bases, with 12 bases separating them. CDR1 SEHNR and CDR2 FQNEAQ come from the germline V gene (reference sequence). Original methodology: Nucleated cell number was recorded as an estimate derived from reference gene primer amplification. The method was immunoSEQ multiplex PCR; TCRdb's version includes in-frame clones alone and lacks a portion of them. The D gene and trimming were derived from the DNA, and the V and J assignments and clone size from that table. The profile shows around 200,000 clones, almost 90% of them singletons. The source is a man aged 18 to 30 with active or convalescent COVID-19. The rearrangement uses TRBV7-9 and TRBJ1-5, with D tentatively TRBD1 (6 bases). The sequenced sample consisted of peripheral blood. The CDR3 DNA reads TGTGCCAGCACCAGGGGCCCGGGCAATCAGCCCCAGCATTTT. Translating gives CASTRGPGNQPQHF.